The clone carrying this TCR beta chain was detected a few times. Its antigen is unknown. TCRdb analysed the 5' RACE reads with MiXCR anew, one entry per CDR3 protein. The table records more than 350,000 distinct CDR3 sequences, approximately 21% of them present only once. This entry comes from a study of T-cell memory formation after mild COVID-19. Study-wide points: There was a balanced CD4/CD8 profile in clones contracting day 15 to 85, and later expanders leaned CD4+. Day 37-peaking second-wave clones had unconfirmed SARS-CoV-2 specificity.

The specimen was PBMCs or a T cell subset sorted from them (not recorded which). This sequence was found in an adult woman who had mild COVID-19 (a few samples of this study predate the infection). Cell type and time point are not known.

CDR3 amino acids: CASSLGGTQGVAEAFF. The DNA of the CDR3 is TGTGCCAGCAGCTTAGGGGGTACACAGGGTGTAGCTGAAGCTTTCTTT. The chain combines TRBV7-2 with TRBJ1-1; a possible D gene is TRBD1 (6 bases). The CDR3 has 16 residues. Looked up from germline, CDR1 is SGHTA and CDR2 is FQGNSA. Trimming stripped 1 base from V and 6 bases from J, with 18 bases between.